These 32 T cell receptor beta chains originate from one sample sequenced in a study of blood T cell repertoires in COVID-19. Here immunoSEQ multiplex PCR was the method, and the copy in TCRdb shows in-frame clones only, minus some. This table has around 320,000 clones, 65% to 90% appearing once. The source material was peripheral blood. The receptors come from a human donor in a cohort sampled during active COVID-19.

J is TRBJ1-2 and V is TRBV7-9, with 7 bases matching TRBD1. Losses at the gene ends were 3 bases for V and 3 bases for J; bases not matched to a gene: 1. Germline V CDR1 and CDR2: SEHNR, FQNEAQ (reference sequence). The CDR3 is 13 residues long. DNA of the CDR3: TGTGCCAGCAGCTTCGGGACAGACTATGGCTACACCTTC. As protein: CASSFGTDYGYTF.

The CDR3 spells CASSSIQGEYTEAFF. CDR3 DNA sequence: TGTGCCAGCAGTTCAATACAGGGAGAGTACACTGAAGCTTTCTTT. The chain carries TRBV6-5 and TRBJ1-1; possible D gene TRBD1, 6 bases. Between the trimmed V and J ends, which lost 4 bases and 3 bases, there was a span of 15 bases. Germline V lookup: CDR1 MNHEY, CDR2 SVGAGI. This CDR3 comprises 15 residues.

The chain links TRBV25-1 to TRBJ2-5; TRBD1 matches at 9 bases. V lost 2 bases and J lost 1; bases outside the gene matches: 2. The V gene's germline CDR1 is MGHDK and CDR2 SYGVNS. This CDR3 has 15 residues. DNA of the CDR3: TGTGCCAGCAGTGAAAAGGGACAGGGCCAAGAGACCCAGTACTTC. It encodes CASSEKGQGQETQYF.

J is TRBJ1-3 and V is TRBV27; D not certain. CDR1 MNHEY and CDR2 SMNVEV come from the germline V gene (reference sequence). The V gene lost 2 bases and the J gene lost 3 bases, with 17 bases spanning the gap. The CDR3 contains 17 residues. The chain's CDR3 is CASSLRLRRGVGNTIYF. CDR3 in DNA: TGTGCCAGCAGTTTACGGCTCCGCAGAGGAGTTGGAAACACCATATATTTT.

The chain carries TRBV24-1 and TRBJ2-3; 7 bases match TRBD2. This CDR3 has 13 amino acids. Germline trimming cut 5 bases from V and 8 bases from J; bases unmatched to any gene: 6. From germline, CDR1 is KGHDR and CDR2 SFDVKD. The CDR3 DNA reads as TGTGCCACCAGTGCCAGGGACTACTCTACGCAGTATTTT. This codes for CATSARDYSTQYF.

The V and J genes are TRBV7-9 and TRBJ1-5; 8 positions agree with TRBD1. Germline V gene data show CDR1 as SEHNR and CDR2 as FQNEAQ (reference sequence). With 4 bases clipped from V and 7 bases from J, the junction kept 12 bases outside the gene matches. The CDR3 covers 16 residues. The DNA of the CDR3 is TGTGCCAGCAGCTCGAGCCTAACAGGGACAGGACAGCCCCAGCATTTT. The encoded protein is CASSSSLTGTGQPQHF.

This chain connects TRBV27 to TRBJ2-5; maybe TRBD1 (6 bases). Trimming removed 5 bases from V and 6 bases from J, with 16 bases in between. Germline lookup yields CDR1 MNHEY and CDR2 SMNVEV (reference sequence). The CDR3 sequence is 14 residues long. The CDR3 bases are TGTGCCAGCAGTCCACGGACAGTAGGGAAGACCCAGTACTTC. Translation: CASSPRTVGKTQYF.

The V call is TRBV29-1, the J call TRBJ2-7; D may be TRBD2 (7 bases). In germline, CDR1 is SQVTM, CDR2 ANQGSEA. Trimming pared 7 bases from V and 2 bases from J, leaving 18 bases between. The CDR3 loop spans 14 amino acids. In DNA, the CDR3 is TGCAGCGCTACGAGGGGGGGCAGTACCTACGAGCAGTACTTC. Translating gives CSATRGGSTYEQYF.

The V call is TRBV19, the J call TRBJ1-1; D might be TRBD1 (5 bases). The CDR3 sequence is 12 residues long. Germline CDR1 LNHDA, CDR2 SQIVND (reference sequence). V was trimmed by 5 bases and J by 11 bases, leaving 15 bases between them. Here the CDR3 DNA reads TGTGCCAGTAGTGACGCGACAGAGGAGGCTTTCTTT. It codes for CASSDATEEAFF.

The V call is TRBV3-1 (or the pseudogene TRBV3-2), the J call TRBJ1-4; perhaps TRBD1 as D (5 bases). Trimming removed 4 bases from V and 5 bases from J, with 14 bases in between. The CDR3 covers 15 residues. Germline loops: CDR1 LGHDT, CDR2 YNNKEL (reference sequence). CDR3 protein: CASSLLRDANEKLFF. The CDR3 DNA is TGTGCCAGCAGCCTCCTCAGGGATGCCAATGAAAAACTGTTTTTT.

V is TRBV14 and J is TRBJ2-6; D remains ambiguous. Germline lookup yields CDR1 SGHDN and CDR2 FVKESK. V dropped 7 bases and J dropped 0 bases, with 4 bases sitting between them. The length of the CDR3 is 13 residues. The CDR3 here is CASTVSGANVLTF. The CDR3 nucleotides are TGTGCCAGCACAGTCTCTGGGGCCAACGTCCTGACTTTC.

This clone occurred once. This chain connects TRBV11-2 to TRBJ1-2, with a weak D call TRBD1 (6 bases). The V gene lost 4 bases and the J gene lost 3 bases, with 9 bases spanning the gap. The CDR3 has 13 residues. CDR1 and CDR2 (germline): SGHAT, FQNNGV. The CDR3 DNA reads TGTGCCAGCAGCTCAACAGGGTACTATGGCTACACCTTC. Translated: CASSSTGYYGYTF.

The V gene is TRBV2, the J gene TRBJ2-1; D might be TRBD1 (6 bases). The germline CDR1 and CDR2 sequences are SNHLY and FYNNEI. There are 14 residues in the CDR3. The CDR3 nucleotides are TGTGCTATTACCGACCGGGACAAGAACAATGAGCAGTTCTTC. Translated: CAITDRDKNNEQFF.

V gene TRBV7-9 combines with J gene TRBJ1-1, with 7 bases identical to TRBD1. J gave up 4 bases and V 6 bases, and 8 bases lay outside the gene matches. Looked up from germline, CDR1 is SEHNR and CDR2 is FQNEAQ (reference sequence). The CDR3 is made up of 14 amino acids. CDR3: CASREATGATEAFF. Here the CDR3 DNA reads TGTGCCAGCAGGGAAGCTACAGGGGCCACTGAAGCTTTCTTT.

In its sample, this clone was seen once. This rearrangement joins TRBV9 to TRBJ1-5; weak D call: TRBD1 (5 bases). Between the trimmed V and J ends, which lost 3 bases and 0 bases, there was a span of 13 bases. Germline-derived CDR1 and CDR2 are SGDLS and YYNGEE. The CDR3 has 16 residues. In DNA form, the CDR3 reads TGTGCCAGCAGCGCAGGGTCCATCTATAGCAATCAGCCCCAGCATTTT. Protein sequence: CASSAGSIYSNQPQHF.

This chain joins TRBV9 and TRBJ2-7; 7 bases line up with TRBD1. This CDR3 is built from 14 residues. Germline CDR1 and CDR2: SGDLS and YYNGEE. The V segment lost 3 bases and the J segment 5 bases; nucleotides outside the gene matches: 8. The CDR3 spells CASSGSTGWDEQYF. As DNA, the CDR3 is TGTGCCAGCAGCGGATCGACAGGGTGGGACGAGCAGTACTTC. The complete variable domain, with remaining parts taken from reference TRBV9 and TRBJ2-7, reads DSGVTQTPKHLITATGQRVTLRCSPRSGDLSVYWYQQSLDQGLQFLIQYYNGEERAKGNILERFSAQQFPDLHSELNLSSLELGDSALYFCASSGSTGWDEQYFGPGTRLTVT.

In its sample, this clone was seen once. The V gene is TRBV5-6, the J gene TRBJ2-3, with a tentative D call TRBD2 (6 bases). Trimming left V 4 bases short and J 6 bases short, with 9 bases between. In germline, CDR1 is SGHDT, CDR2 YYEEEE. The CDR3 covers 12 residues. CDR3: CASSPREDTQYF. The CDR3 nucleotides are TGTGCCAGCAGCCCCCGGGAGGATACGCAGTATTTT.

A single count supports this clone. The chain links TRBV24-1 to TRBJ1-2; TRBD1 is a possible D gene (5 bases). The germline gives CDR1 KGHDR, CDR2 SFDVKD. The length of the CDR3 is 17 residues. Deletions cut 4 bases from V and 0 bases from J, with 17 bases between. CDR3 in DNA: TGTGCCACCAGTGACAGACCAGGGAGGTCTGCTAACTATGGCTACACCTTC. Its translation is CATSDRPGRSANYGYTF.

The chain links TRBV3-1 (or the pseudogene TRBV3-2) to TRBJ1-4; 8 bases are a match to TRBD1. CDR1 and CDR2 (germline): LGHDT, YNNKEL (reference sequence). The CDR3 runs to 16 residues. After removal of 0 bases from V and 8 bases from J, the junction contained 8 bases not matched to a gene. The CDR3 spells CASSQESRGPREKLFF. CDR3 bases: TGTGCCAGCAGCCAAGAGAGCAGGGGGCCTCGCGAAAAACTGTTTTTT.

V is TRBV7-3 and J is TRBJ2-1, with TRBD1 identical over 8 bases. Germline assignment: CDR1 SGHTA and CDR2 FQGTGA. The CDR3 is 15 residues long. V lost 5 bases and J lost 5; bases outside the gene matches: 8. DNA for the CDR3: TGTGCCAGCAGCACCCCGGACAGGGCACACAATGAGCAGTTCTTC. The encoded protein is CASSTPDRAHNEQFF.

In DNA form, the CDR3 reads TGTGCCAGCAGCTCTGGACTTCCGGCAGATACGCAGTATTTT. This sequence encodes CASSSGLPADTQYF. This chain joins TRBV9 and TRBJ2-3, with D perhaps matching TRBD2 (5 bases). V was cut by 4 bases and J by 4 bases, with 13 bases left in between. CDR1 and CDR2 (germline): SGDLS, YYNGEE. This CDR3 contains 14 residues.

This clone has only one observation. CDR3 nucleotides: TGCGCCAGCAGCAAACCGGGACAAAATAACGAGCAGTACTTC. This sequence encodes CASSKPGQNNEQYF. The chain couples TRBV5-1 to TRBJ2-7; D may be TRBD1 (6 bases). CDR1 and CDR2 from the germline V gene are SGHRS and YFSETQ. The CDR3 is made up of 14 amino acids. Trimming removed 4 bases from V and 5 bases from J, with 16 bases in between.

In this sample, this clone turned up many times. The chain links TRBV4-2 to TRBJ1-4; weak D call: TRBD1 (6 bases). The germline V gene encodes CDR1 LGHNA and CDR2 YNFKEQ. The CDR3 loop spans 16 amino acids. Between the trimmed V and J ends, which lost 0 bases and 6 bases, there was a span of 14 bases. The CDR3 is CASSQDGGGGDEKLFF. CDR3 coding DNA: TGTGCCAGCAGCCAAGATGGCGGGGGCGGGGATGAAAAACTGTTTTTT.

Only one count was recorded for this clone. The chain has TRBV4-2 and TRBJ2-1, with 7 bases aligning to TRBD2. V was clipped by 3 bases and J by 2 bases; unmatched bases: 4. CDR1 and CDR2 from the germline V gene are LGHNA and YNFKEQ. This CDR3 has 15 residues. In DNA form, the CDR3 reads TGTGCCAGCAGCCATTTCGCGGGGGCCTACAATGAGCAGTTCTTC. Amino acid sequence: CASSHFAGAYNEQFF.

The CDR3 nucleotides are TGTGCCAGCAGCTTGGGCAGGGGTCGCTCCTACGAGCAGTACTTC. Translated, it gives CASSLGRGRSYEQYF. This rearrangement joins TRBV5-5 to TRBJ2-7, with a possible D match to TRBD1 (6 bases). The V end was cut by 0 bases, the J end by 0 bases, with 10 bases between. The CDR3 length is 15 residues. CDR1 SGHKS and CDR2 YYEKEE come from the germline V gene (reference sequence).

This chain uses TRBV11-2 with TRBJ2-1, with TRBD2 identical over 15 bases. The germline gives CDR1 SGHAT, CDR2 FQNNGV. This CDR3 contains 16 residues. Losses at the gene ends were 6 bases for V and 4 bases for J; bases not matched to a gene: 4. The CDR3 spells CASRIGTSGGYNEQFF. CDR3 sequence (DNA): TGTGCCAGCAGAATCGGGACTAGCGGGGGGTACAATGAGCAGTTCTTC.

V and J are TRBV29-1 and TRBJ1-2; maybe TRBD1 (5 bases). Trimming took 1 base from V and 2 from J, leaving 14 bases between them. Germline CDR1 and CDR2: SQVTM and ANQGSEA. The CDR3 sequence is 15 residues long. As DNA, the CDR3 is TGCAGCGTTGAAGGAGCTCGGGGGTTGAACTATGGCTACACCTTC. Amino acid sequence: CSVEGARGLNYGYTF.

The chain carries TRBV5-1 and TRBJ1-4; 8 nucleotides line up with TRBD1. Per germline, CDR1 SGHRS and CDR2 YFSETQ. V trimming: 1 base; J trimming: 8 bases; junction bases outside the gene matches: 7. The CDR3 has 15 amino acids. The CDR3 coding sequence is TGCGCCAGCAGCTTGTATAGTGGGACAGGCGAAAAACTGTTTTTT. It is translated as CASSLYSGTGEKLFF.

The chain combines TRBV27 with TRBJ1-3; D call uncertain. Germline CDR1 is MNHEY and CDR2 is SMNVEV (reference sequence). This CDR3 has 15 residues. Trimming removed 6 bases from V and 0 bases from J, with 12 bases in between. The CDR3 coding sequence is TGTGCCAGCAGCGACGGACTGACCTCTGGAAACACCATATATTTT. As protein: CASSDGLTSGNTIYF.

A word on this clone: Different DNA sequences within this sample yield the same CDR3. The chain couples TRBV7-9 to TRBJ1-2; 7 nucleotides agree with TRBD1. V lost 1 base and J lost 7; bases outside the gene matches: 3. Germline V gene lookup returns CDR1 SEHNR and CDR2 FQNEAQ (reference sequence). The CDR3 loop spans 13 amino acids. The CDR3 DNA sequence: TGTGCCAGCAGCTTAGGGACAGGCGGTGGCTACACCTTC. Protein sequence: CASSLGTGGGYTF. Full variable domain (rest looked up from reference TRBV7-9 and TRBJ1-2): DTGVSQNPRHKITKRGQNVTFRCDPISEHNRLYWYRQTLGQGPEFLTYFQNEAQLEKSRLLSDRFSAERPKGSFSTLEIQRTEQGDSAMYLCASSLGTGGGYTFGSGTRLTVV.

This chain links TRBV12-3 or TRBV12-4 with TRBJ1-1; possible D gene TRBD1, 6 bases. Trimming cost V 5 bases and J 5 bases, with 9 bases left between them. The CDR3 spans 12 residues. DNA of the CDR3: TGTGCCAGCAGTCAAGGGGGAACTGAAGCTTTCTTT. It yields the protein CASSQGGTEAFF.

This chain connects TRBV7-9 to TRBJ1-2, with TRBD1 matching over 10 bases. The CDR3 spans 13 residues. From germline, CDR1 is SEHNR and CDR2 FQNEAQ (reference sequence). V trimming: 5 bases; J trimming: 7 bases; junction bases outside the gene matches: 4. The CDR3 sequence is CASSPRTGGGYTF. CDR3 coding DNA: TGTGCCAGCAGCCCTAGGACAGGGGGTGGCTACACCTTC.